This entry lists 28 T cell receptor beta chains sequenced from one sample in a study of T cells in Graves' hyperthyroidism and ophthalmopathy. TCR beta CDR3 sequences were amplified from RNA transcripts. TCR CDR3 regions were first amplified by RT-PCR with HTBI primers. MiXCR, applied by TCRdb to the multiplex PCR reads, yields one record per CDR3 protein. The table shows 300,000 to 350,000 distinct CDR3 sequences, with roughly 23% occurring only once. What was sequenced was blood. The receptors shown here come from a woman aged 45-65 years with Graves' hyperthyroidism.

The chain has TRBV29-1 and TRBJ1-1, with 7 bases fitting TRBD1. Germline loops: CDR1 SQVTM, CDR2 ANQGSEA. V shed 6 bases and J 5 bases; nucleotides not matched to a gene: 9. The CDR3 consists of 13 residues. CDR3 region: CSVKTGEGTEAFF. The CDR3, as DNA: TGCAGCGTCAAAACAGGGGAAGGAACTGAAGCTTTCTTT.

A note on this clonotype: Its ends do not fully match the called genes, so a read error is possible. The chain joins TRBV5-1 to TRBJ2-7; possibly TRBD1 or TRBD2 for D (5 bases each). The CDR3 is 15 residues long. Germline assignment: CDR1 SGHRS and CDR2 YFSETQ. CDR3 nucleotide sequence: TGTGCCAGCAGCTCTGGGGCTAGCATCTCCTACGAGCAGTACTTC. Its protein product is CASSSGASISYEQYF. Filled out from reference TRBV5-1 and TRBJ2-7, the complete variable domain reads KAGVTQTPRYLIKTRGQQVTLSCSPISGHRSVSWYQQTPGQGLQFLFEYFSETQRNKGNFPGRFSGRQFSNSRSEMNVSTLELGDSALYLCASSSGASISYEQYFGPGTRLTVT.

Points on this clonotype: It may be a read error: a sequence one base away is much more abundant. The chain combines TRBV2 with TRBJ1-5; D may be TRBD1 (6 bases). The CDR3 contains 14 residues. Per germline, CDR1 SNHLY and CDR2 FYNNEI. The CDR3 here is CASSTLGGNQAQHF. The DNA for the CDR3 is TGTGCCAGCAGTACCCTCGGGGGCAATCAGGCCCAGCATTTT.

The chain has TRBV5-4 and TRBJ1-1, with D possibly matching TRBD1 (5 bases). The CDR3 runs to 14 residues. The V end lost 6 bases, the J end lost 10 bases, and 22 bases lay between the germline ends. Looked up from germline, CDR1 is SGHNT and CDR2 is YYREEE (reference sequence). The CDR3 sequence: CASINLARGSGAFF. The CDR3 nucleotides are TGTGCCAGCATCAACCTCGCCCGGGGCAGTGGAGCTTTCTTT.

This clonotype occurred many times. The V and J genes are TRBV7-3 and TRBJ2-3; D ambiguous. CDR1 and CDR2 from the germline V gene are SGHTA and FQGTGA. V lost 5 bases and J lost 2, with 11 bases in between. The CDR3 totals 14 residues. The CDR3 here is CASSITEATDTQYF. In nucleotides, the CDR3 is TGTGCCAGCAGCATCACAGAAGCCACAGATACGCAGTATTTT.

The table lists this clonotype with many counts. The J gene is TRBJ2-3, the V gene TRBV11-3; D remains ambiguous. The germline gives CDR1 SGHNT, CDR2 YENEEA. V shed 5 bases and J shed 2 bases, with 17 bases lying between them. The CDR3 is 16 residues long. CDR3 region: CASSGTPGTLTDTQYF. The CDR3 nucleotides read TGTGCCAGCAGCGGAACCCCTGGAACCCTCACAGATACGCAGTATTTT.

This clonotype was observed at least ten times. CDR3 nucleotides: TGTGCCAGCAGTAGGACAAGGAACACCGGGGAGCTGTTTTTT. Protein: CASSRTRNTGELFF. V is TRBV12-3 or TRBV12-4 and J is TRBJ2-2; a weak D match, TRBD1 (5 bases). CDR3 length equals 14 residues. The V end lost 5 bases, the J end lost 1 base, and 8 bases lay between the germline ends.

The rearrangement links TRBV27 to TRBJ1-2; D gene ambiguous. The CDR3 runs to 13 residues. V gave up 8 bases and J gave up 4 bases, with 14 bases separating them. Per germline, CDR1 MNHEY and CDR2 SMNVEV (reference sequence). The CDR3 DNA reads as TGTGCCAGCGGAGGGCCGAGGAGCTATGGCTACACCTTC. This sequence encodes CASGGPRSYGYTF.

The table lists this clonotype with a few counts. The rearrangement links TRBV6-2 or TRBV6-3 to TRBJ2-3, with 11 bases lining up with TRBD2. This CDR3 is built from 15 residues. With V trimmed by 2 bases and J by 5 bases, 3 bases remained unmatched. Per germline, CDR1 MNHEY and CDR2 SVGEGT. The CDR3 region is CASSYDTSGRDTQYF. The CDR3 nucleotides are TGTGCCAGCAGTTACGACACTAGCGGGAGAGATACGCAGTATTTT.

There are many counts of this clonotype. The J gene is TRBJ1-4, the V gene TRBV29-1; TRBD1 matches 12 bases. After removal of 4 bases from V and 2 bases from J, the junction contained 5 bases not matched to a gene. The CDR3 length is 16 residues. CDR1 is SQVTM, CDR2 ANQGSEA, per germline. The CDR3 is CSVGGQGARTNEKLFF. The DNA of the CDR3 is TGCAGCGTTGGGGGACAGGGGGCGAGGACTAATGAAAAACTGTTTTTT.

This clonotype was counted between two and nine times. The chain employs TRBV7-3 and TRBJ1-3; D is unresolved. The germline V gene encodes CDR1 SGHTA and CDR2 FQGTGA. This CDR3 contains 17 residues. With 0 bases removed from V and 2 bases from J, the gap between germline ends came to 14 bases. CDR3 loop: CASSLTRVRSTGNTIYF. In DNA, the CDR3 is TGTGCCAGCAGCTTAACTCGGGTCCGCAGTACTGGAAACACCATATATTTT.

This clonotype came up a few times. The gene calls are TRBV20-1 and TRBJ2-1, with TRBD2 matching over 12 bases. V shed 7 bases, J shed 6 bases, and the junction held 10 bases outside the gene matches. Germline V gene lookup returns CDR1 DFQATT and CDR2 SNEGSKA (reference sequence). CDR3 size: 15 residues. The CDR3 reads CSVEIGLAGTNEQFF. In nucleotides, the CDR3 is TGCAGTGTTGAAATAGGACTAGCGGGAACCAATGAGCAGTTCTTC.

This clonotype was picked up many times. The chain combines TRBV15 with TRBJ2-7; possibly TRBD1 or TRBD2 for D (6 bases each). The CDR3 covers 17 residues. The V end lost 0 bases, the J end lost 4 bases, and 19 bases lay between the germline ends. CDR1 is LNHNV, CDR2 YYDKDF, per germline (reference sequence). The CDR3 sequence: CATSREGGLDKLYEQYF. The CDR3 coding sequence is TGTGCCACCAGCAGAGAAGGGGGGCTGGACAAGTTATACGAGCAGTACTTC.

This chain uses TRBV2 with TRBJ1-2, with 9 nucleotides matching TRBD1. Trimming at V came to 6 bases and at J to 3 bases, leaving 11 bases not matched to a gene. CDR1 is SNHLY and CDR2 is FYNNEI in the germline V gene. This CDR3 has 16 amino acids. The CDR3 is CASSSQQGAYDYGYTF. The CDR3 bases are TGTGCCAGCAGCTCCCAACAGGGGGCGTATGACTATGGCTACACCTTC. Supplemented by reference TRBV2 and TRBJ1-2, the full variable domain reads EPEVTQTPSHQVTQMGQEVILRCVPISNHLYFYWYRQILGQKVEFLVSFYNNEISEKSEIFDDQFSVERPDGSNFTLKIRSTKLEDSAMYFCASSSQQGAYDYGYTFGSGTRLTVV.

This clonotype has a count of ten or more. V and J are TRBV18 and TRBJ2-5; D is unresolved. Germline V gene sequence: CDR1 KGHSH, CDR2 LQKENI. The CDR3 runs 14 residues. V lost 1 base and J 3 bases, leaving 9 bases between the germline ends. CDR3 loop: CASSPQERKETQYF. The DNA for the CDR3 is TGTGCCAGCTCACCACAGGAACGAAAAGAGACCCAGTACTTC.

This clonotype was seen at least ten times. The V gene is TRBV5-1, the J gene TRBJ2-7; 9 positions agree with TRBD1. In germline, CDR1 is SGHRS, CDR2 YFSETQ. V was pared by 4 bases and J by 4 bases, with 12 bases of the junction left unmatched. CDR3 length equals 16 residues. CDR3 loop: CASSLFWGTGSYEQYF. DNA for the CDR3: TGCGCCAGCAGCCTTTTTTGGGGGACAGGGTCTTACGAGCAGTACTTC.

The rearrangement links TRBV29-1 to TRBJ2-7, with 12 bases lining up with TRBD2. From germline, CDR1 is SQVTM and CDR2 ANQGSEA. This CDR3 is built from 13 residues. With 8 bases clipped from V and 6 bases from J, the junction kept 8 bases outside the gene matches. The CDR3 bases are TGCAGCTTCCGGACTAGCGGGAAACCCGAGCAGTACTTC. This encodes CSFRTSGKPEQYF.

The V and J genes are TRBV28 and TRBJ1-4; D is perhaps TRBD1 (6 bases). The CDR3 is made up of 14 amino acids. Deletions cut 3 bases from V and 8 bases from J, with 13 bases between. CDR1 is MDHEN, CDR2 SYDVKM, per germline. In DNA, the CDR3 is TGTGCCAGCAGTTTGGGGGCTCGAGTGGAAAAACTGTTTTTT. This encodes CASSLGARVEKLFF. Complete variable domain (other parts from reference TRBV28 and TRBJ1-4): DVKVTQSSRYLVKRTGEKVFLECVQDMDHENMFWYRQDPGLGLRLIYFSYDVKMKEKGDIPEGYSVSREKKERFSLILESASTNQTSMYLCASSLGARVEKLFFGSGTQLSVL.

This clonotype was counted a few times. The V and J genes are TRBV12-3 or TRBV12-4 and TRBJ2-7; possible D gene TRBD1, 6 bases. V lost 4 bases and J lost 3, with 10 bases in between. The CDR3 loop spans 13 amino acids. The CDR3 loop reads CASSWDTFYEQYF. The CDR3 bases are TGTGCCAGCAGTTGGGACACGTTCTACGAGCAGTACTTC.

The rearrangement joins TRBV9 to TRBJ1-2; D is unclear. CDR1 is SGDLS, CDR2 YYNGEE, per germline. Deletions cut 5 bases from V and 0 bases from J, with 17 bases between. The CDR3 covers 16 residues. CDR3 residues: CASSARAVNANYGYTF. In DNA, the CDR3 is TGTGCCAGCAGTGCGAGGGCTGTAAACGCTAACTATGGCTACACCTTC.

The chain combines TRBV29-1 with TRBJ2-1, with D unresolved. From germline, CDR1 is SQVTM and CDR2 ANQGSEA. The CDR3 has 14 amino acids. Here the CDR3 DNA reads TGCAGTGCTAGAGGAACCCGCTCCTACAATGAGCAGTTCTTC. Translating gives CSARGTRSYNEQFF.

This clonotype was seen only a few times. The CDR3 sequence is CSHWTDRGTDTQYF. The CDR3 region has the DNA TGCAGCCACTGGACTGACAGGGGAACAGATACGCAGTATTTT. This chain joins TRBV29-1 and TRBJ2-3; 8 nucleotides match TRBD1. Germline CDR1 is SQVTM and CDR2 is ANQGSEA. This CDR3 contains 14 residues. J gave up 3 bases and V 8 bases, and 10 bases lay outside the gene matches.

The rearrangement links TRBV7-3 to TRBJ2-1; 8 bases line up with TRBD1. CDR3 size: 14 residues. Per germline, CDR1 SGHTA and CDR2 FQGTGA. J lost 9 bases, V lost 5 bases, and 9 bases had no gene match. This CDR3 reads CASSHRQGIAEQFF. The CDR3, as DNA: TGTGCCAGCAGCCACCGACAGGGGATAGCTGAGCAGTTCTTC. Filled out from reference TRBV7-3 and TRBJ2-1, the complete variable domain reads GAGVSQTPSNKVTEKGKYVELRCDPISGHTALYWYRQSLGQGPEFLIYFQGTGAADDSGLPNDRFFAVRPEGSVSTLKIQRTERGDSAVYLCASSHRQGIAEQFFGPGTRLTVL.

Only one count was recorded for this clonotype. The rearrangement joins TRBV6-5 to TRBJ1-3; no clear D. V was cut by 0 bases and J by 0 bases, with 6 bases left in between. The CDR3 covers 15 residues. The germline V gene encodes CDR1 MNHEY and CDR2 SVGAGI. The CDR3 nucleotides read TGTGCCAGCAGTTACTCGGGCAACTCTGGAAACACCATATATTTT. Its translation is CASSYSGNSGNTIYF.

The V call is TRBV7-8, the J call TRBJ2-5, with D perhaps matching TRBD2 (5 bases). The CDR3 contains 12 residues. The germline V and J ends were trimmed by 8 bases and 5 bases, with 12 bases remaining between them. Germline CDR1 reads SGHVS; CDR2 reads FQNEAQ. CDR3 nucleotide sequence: TGTGCCAGCGGGGAGAGTTTTGAGACCCAGTACTTC. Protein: CASGESFETQYF. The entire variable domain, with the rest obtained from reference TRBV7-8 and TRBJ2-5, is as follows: GAGVSQSPRYKVAKRGQDVALRCDPISGHVSLFWYQQALGQGPEFLTYFQNEAQLDKSGLPSDRFFAERPEGSVSTLKIQRTQQEDSAVYLCASGESFETQYFGPGTRLLVL.

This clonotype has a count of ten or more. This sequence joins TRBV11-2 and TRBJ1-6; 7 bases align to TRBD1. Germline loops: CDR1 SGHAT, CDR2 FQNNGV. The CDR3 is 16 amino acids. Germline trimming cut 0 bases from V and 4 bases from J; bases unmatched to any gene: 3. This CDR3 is CASSLEGQSYNSPLHF. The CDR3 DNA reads TGTGCCAGCAGCTTAGAGGGACAGTCTTATAATTCACCCCTCCACTTT.

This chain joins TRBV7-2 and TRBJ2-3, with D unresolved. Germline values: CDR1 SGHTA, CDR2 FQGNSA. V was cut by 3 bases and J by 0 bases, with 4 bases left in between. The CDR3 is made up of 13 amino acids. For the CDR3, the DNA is TGTGCCAGCAGCTTCGGCAGCACAGATACGCAGTATTTT. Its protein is CASSFGSTDTQYF.

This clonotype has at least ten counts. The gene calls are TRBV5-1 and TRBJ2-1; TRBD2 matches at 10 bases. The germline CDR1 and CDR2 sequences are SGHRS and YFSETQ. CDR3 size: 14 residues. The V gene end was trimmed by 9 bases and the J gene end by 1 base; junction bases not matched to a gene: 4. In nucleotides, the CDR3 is TGCGCCACTAGCGGGGGTGAGTCCTACAATGAGCAGTTCTTC. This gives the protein CATSGGESYNEQFF.